The 31 T cell receptor beta chains below all came from one sample that was sequenced in a study of blood T cell repertoires in COVID-19. The assay was immunoSEQ multiplex PCR, and TCRdb's table has in-frame clones only and misses some. The sample carries about 250,000 clones, approximately 90% recorded once. What was sequenced was peripheral blood. All receptors derive from a woman aged 40 to 50 who had recovered from COVID-19.

The chain employs TRBV6-2 or TRBV6-3 and TRBJ2-5; TRBD2 agrees at 7 bases. The CDR3 contains 17 residues. In germline, CDR1 is MNHEY, CDR2 SVGEGT. Trimming cost V 2 bases and J 2 bases; bases outside gene matches: 11. CDR3 bases: TGTGCCAGCAGTTACCCCCCCGTAAGGCGGGAGCAAGAGACCCAGTACTTC. Its translation: CASSYPPVRREQETQYF.

The gene calls are TRBV19 and TRBJ2-3; TRBD2 aligns across 8 bases. CDR1 and CDR2 (germline): LNHDA, SQIVND (reference sequence). After removal of 3 bases from V and 0 bases from J, the junction contained 11 bases not matched to a gene. The CDR3 has 18 amino acids. CDR3 in DNA: TGTGCCAGTAGTATTGCCCCCGCGCGGGGGGCTAGCACAGATACGCAGTATTTT. Translation: CASSIAPARGASTDTQYF.

The chain links TRBV11-3 to TRBJ2-1; 12 positions match TRBD2. The CDR3 consists of 18 residues. Germline CDR1 is SGHNT and CDR2 is YENEEA. The V segment lost 0 bases and the J segment 4 bases; nucleotides outside the gene matches: 7. The CDR3 coding sequence is TGTGCCAGCAGCTTAGATCGGGCTAGCGGGAGGGTGTACAATGAGCAGTTCTTC. Protein product: CASSLDRASGRVYNEQFF.

In nucleotides, the CDR3 is TGCGCCAGCAGCCCACAGGGGGCTTCGGCTGAAAAACTGTTTTTT. Its translation is CASSPQGASAEKLFF. The V call is TRBV5-1, the J call TRBJ1-4; 9 bases agree with TRBD1. After removal of 4 bases from V and 7 bases from J, the junction contained 8 bases not matched to a gene. There are 15 residues in the CDR3. Germline V gives CDR1 SGHRS, CDR2 YFSETQ.

This chain connects TRBV7-2 to TRBJ2-1; 8 bases are a match to TRBD2. The V segment lost 2 bases and the J segment 4 bases; nucleotides outside the gene matches: 10. Germline values: CDR1 SGHTA, CDR2 FQGNSA. The CDR3 runs to 17 residues. For the CDR3, the DNA is TGTGCCAGCAGCTTACGGAAGCGGGAGTCCTTATACAATGAGCAGTTCTTC. Its protein product is CASSLRKRESLYNEQFF.

This chain uses TRBV19 with TRBJ2-7, with TRBD2 as a possible D gene (6 bases). Germline values: CDR1 LNHDA, CDR2 SQIVND (reference sequence). V was shortened by 3 bases and J by 7 bases, with 16 bases between the two germline ends. The CDR3 runs 14 residues. The CDR3 region has the DNA TGTGCCAGTAGTATGGCTAGCGCGCAGGGTGAGCAGTACTTC. Amino acids: CASSMASAQGEQYF.

CDR3 sequence reads: CASSADTYNEQFF. In DNA form, the CDR3 reads TGTGCCAGCAGCGCGGACACCTACAATGAGCAGTTCTTC. The rearrangement joins TRBV7-9 to TRBJ2-1, with a possible D match to TRBD1 (5 bases). In germline, CDR1 is SEHNR, CDR2 FQNEAQ (reference sequence). The CDR3 is made up of 13 amino acids. V was cut by 5 bases and J by 2 bases, with 7 bases left in between.

This chain links TRBV5-1 with TRBJ2-1; 9 nucleotides match TRBD1. The CDR3 extends over 15 amino acids. V gave up 5 bases and J gave up 4 bases; unmatched junction bases: 7. Germline values: CDR1 SGHRS, CDR2 YFSETQ. The CDR3 region is CASRTGTGLYNEQFF. CDR3 DNA: TGCGCCAGCAGGACCGGGACAGGGTTATACAATGAGCAGTTCTTC.

The CDR3 DNA is TGTGCCAGCAGTTACCCGAGGGGGGGCGGGTCACCCCTCCACTTT. It specifies CASSYPRGGGSPLHF. This chain uses TRBV6-6 with TRBJ1-6; the D gene is possibly TRBD1 (6 bases). The germline CDR1 and CDR2 sequences are MNHNY and SVGAGI (reference sequence). The CDR3 has 15 residues. V lost 2 bases, J lost 10 bases, and 15 bases lay in between.

This chain connects TRBV4-1 to TRBJ1-3; a possible D gene is TRBD1 (5 bases). V was pared by 1 base and J by 4 bases, with 17 bases between. Germline-derived CDR1 and CDR2 are MGHRA and YSYEKL. This CDR3 is 17 amino acids long. The CDR3 is CASSQVAGTRSGNTIYF. The CDR3 coding sequence is TGCGCCAGCAGCCAAGTGGCGGGGACTAGGTCGGGAAACACCATATATTTT.

This chain connects TRBV27 to TRBJ2-3; D perhaps matches TRBD2 (6 bases). Trimming left V 2 bases short and J 1 base short, with 10 bases between. The CDR3 is 15 residues long. In germline, CDR1 is MNHEY, CDR2 SMNVEV (reference sequence). The CDR3 loop reads CASSLRGLGTDTQYF. In DNA form, the CDR3 reads TGTGCCAGCAGTTTAAGGGGACTCGGCACAGATACGCAGTATTTT.

The CDR3 bases are TGCGCCAGCAGCTTGGGGGCAGCCCGATCCTACGAGCAGTACTTC. Its translation: CASSLGAARSYEQYF. The rearrangement uses TRBV5-1 and TRBJ2-7; D not certain. Germline lookup yields CDR1 SGHRS and CDR2 YFSETQ. The CDR3 extends over 15 amino acids. V was clipped by 0 bases and J by 1 base, with 11 bases between them.

This chain links TRBV7-2 with TRBJ2-1, with a weak D call TRBD2 (6 bases). The CDR3 consists of 15 residues. The V end lost 5 bases, the J end lost 1 base, and 12 bases lay between the germline ends. Germline V gene data show CDR1 as SGHTA and CDR2 as FQGNSA. The DNA for the CDR3 is TGTGCCAGCAGCCCTAACGCGGGGTCCTACAATGAGCAGTTCTTC. Translating gives CASSPNAGSYNEQFF.

The chain uses TRBV7-8 and TRBJ2-7; 7 bases fit TRBD2. The V gene's germline CDR1 is SGHVS and CDR2 FQNEAQ. V gave up 5 bases and J gave up 5 bases; unmatched junction bases: 15. This CDR3 spans 16 amino acids. The CDR3 loop reads CASSPSRISGLNEQYV. For the CDR3, the DNA is TGTGCCAGCAGCCCAAGCCGGATTAGCGGGTTGAACGAGCAGTACGTC.

The chain couples TRBV11-3 to TRBJ2-5; D is undetermined. Per the germline V gene, CDR1 is SGHNT and CDR2 is YENEEA. This CDR3 has 14 amino acids. The ends were cut back, 7 bases at V and 1 base at J, with 13 bases in the middle. This CDR3 is CASTALGPQETQYF. Here the CDR3 DNA reads TGTGCCAGCACCGCCTTGGGCCCCCAAGAGACCCAGTACTTC.

The rearrangement uses TRBV5-4 and TRBJ1-1; the match to TRBD1 covers 9 bases. V lost 4 bases and J lost 3; bases outside the gene matches: 7. CDR1 is SGHNT, CDR2 YYREEE, per germline (reference sequence). The CDR3 totals 15 residues. This CDR3 reads CASSPRTGAYTEAFF. The DNA for the CDR3 is TGTGCCAGCAGCCCCCGGACAGGGGCGTACACTGAAGCTTTCTTT.

The J gene is TRBJ2-7, the V gene TRBV9; unclear D gene. The CDR3 covers 15 residues. Germline V gene lookup returns CDR1 SGDLS and CDR2 YYNGEE. V was shortened by 0 bases and J by 6 bases, with 16 bases between the two germline ends. CDR3: CASSVGSGVAREQYF. CDR3 nucleotide sequence: TGTGCCAGCAGCGTAGGGTCTGGAGTGGCTCGCGAGCAGTACTTC.

Here the CDR3 reads CASSLGAGRTEAFF. The CDR3 DNA reads as TGTGCCAGCAGCTTAGGGGCGGGTCGGACTGAAGCTTTCTTT. The rearrangement uses TRBV7-2 and TRBJ1-1; D gene uncertain. The CDR3 covers 14 residues. Germline values: CDR1 SGHTA, CDR2 FQGNSA. V was trimmed by 1 base and J by 5 bases, leaving 11 bases between them.

The chain recombines TRBV4-2 with TRBJ2-3; D is unresolved. Per germline, CDR1 LGHNA and CDR2 YNFKEQ. The CDR3 sequence is 14 residues long. V was clipped by 0 bases and J by 0 bases, with 4 bases between them. The CDR3 bases are TGTGCCAGCAGCCAAGATCTTAGCACAGATACGCAGTATTTT. This gives the protein CASSQDLSTDTQYF.

The V call is TRBV5-1, the J call TRBJ1-2; no firm D call. CDR3 size: 14 residues. Germline lookup yields CDR1 SGHRS and CDR2 YFSETQ. V was shortened by 0 bases and J by 2 bases, with 8 bases between the two germline ends. For the CDR3, the DNA is TGCGCCAGCAGCTTGGGCGGCCTGAACTATGGCTACACCTTC. Amino acids: CASSLGGLNYGYTF.

The chain is built from TRBV11-2 and TRBJ1-2, with a tentative D call TRBD1 (5 bases). Germline V gene data show CDR1 as SGHAT and CDR2 as FQNNGV. The CDR3 length is 12 residues. Trimming removed 1 base from V and 7 bases from J, with 7 bases in between. The CDR3 DNA follows: TGTGCCAGCAGCTTAGGGACAACTGGCTACACCTTC. Protein sequence: CASSLGTTGYTF.

This chain uses TRBV19 with TRBJ2-1; 7 bases line up with TRBD1. J was trimmed by 8 bases and V by 5 bases; bases with no gene match: 9. The germline V gene encodes CDR1 LNHDA and CDR2 SQIVND (reference sequence). The CDR3 consists of 14 residues. CDR3 bases: TGTGCCAGTAGTTCGGGACAGCCTAGGGATGAGCAGTTCTTC. Translation gives CASSSGQPRDEQFF.

This clone was seen once. This rearrangement joins TRBV7-9 to TRBJ2-7, with TRBD1 as a possible D gene (5 bases). The CDR3 is 14 amino acids. The germline CDR1 and CDR2 sequences are SEHNR and FQNEAQ (reference sequence). V lost 0 bases and J 2 bases, leaving 8 bases between the germline ends. The CDR3: CASSLAPGPYEQYF. The CDR3 region has the DNA TGTGCCAGCAGCTTAGCGCCAGGGCCCTACGAGCAGTACTTC.

The chain recombines TRBV7-9 with TRBJ2-2, with 8 bases aligning to TRBD2. The length of the CDR3 is 14 residues. Germline lookup yields CDR1 SEHNR and CDR2 FQNEAQ (reference sequence). Trimming cost V 5 bases and J 4 bases; bases outside gene matches: 3. The CDR3 reads CASSPAGGTGELFF. CDR3 bases: TGTGCCAGCAGCCCGGCGGGGGGCACCGGGGAGCTGTTTTTT.

The chain links TRBV19 to TRBJ1-2, with 8 positions matching TRBD1. V shed 5 bases and J 4 bases; nucleotides not matched to a gene: 9. CDR1 is LNHDA and CDR2 is SQIVND in the germline V gene (reference sequence). The CDR3 has 15 amino acids. In DNA, the CDR3 is TGTGCCAGTAGTTTGGGGGCAGGGGGCTTCTATGGCTACACCTTC. Translation: CASSLGAGGFYGYTF. Full variable domain (outside the CDR3, taken from reference TRBV19 and TRBJ1-2): DGGITQSPKYLFRKEGQNVTLSCEQNLNHDAMYWYRQDPGQGLRLIYYSQIVNDFQKGDIAEGYSVSREKKESFPLTVTSAQKNPTAFYLCASSLGAGGFYGYTFGSGTRLTVV.

The V gene is TRBV3-1 (or the pseudogene TRBV3-2), the J gene TRBJ1-5; TRBD1 is a possible D gene (5 bases). V lost 3 bases, J lost 7 bases, and 10 bases lay in between. The germline V gene encodes CDR1 LGHDT and CDR2 YNNKEL (reference sequence). The CDR3 has 13 residues. CDR3 nucleotide sequence: TGTGCCAGCAGCCAGGGGGGGAGGCAGCCCCAGCATTTT. It yields the protein CASSQGGRQPQHF.

The chain joins TRBV7-2 to TRBJ2-1; no reliable D call. The CDR3 runs 15 residues. CDR1 and CDR2 from the germline V gene are SGHTA and FQGNSA. V was shortened by 0 bases and J by 7 bases, with 13 bases between the two germline ends. CDR3 residues: CASSLAPVGGNEQFF. In nucleotides, the CDR3 is TGTGCCAGCAGCTTAGCCCCCGTTGGCGGAAATGAGCAGTTCTTC.

The CDR3 sequence is CASRPYRVNTEAFF. The CDR3 DNA follows: TGTGCCAGCAGACCTTACCGAGTGAACACTGAAGCTTTCTTT. This chain connects TRBV27 to TRBJ1-1; no firm D call. The CDR3 totals 14 residues. Trimming shortened V by 6 bases and J by 0 bases, and 11 bases separated the two germline ends. Germline V gene lookup returns CDR1 MNHEY and CDR2 SMNVEV (reference sequence).

The chain carries TRBV27 and TRBJ1-3; possibly TRBD1 for D (5 bases). CDR1 is MNHEY and CDR2 is SMNVEV in the germline V gene (reference sequence). Trimming removed 6 bases at V and 0 bases at J, with 12 bases between. CDR3 length: 15 residues. The DNA for the CDR3 is TGTGCCAGCAGGCCTGGACACCGCTCTGGAAACACCATATATTTT. Protein product: CASRPGHRSGNTIYF.

This clone has more than one count but fewer than ten. V gene TRBV7-6 combines with J gene TRBJ2-7; 8 bases agree with TRBD2. The CDR3 is 15 residues long. Per germline, CDR1 SGHVS and CDR2 FNYEAQ. With V trimmed by 0 bases and J by 6 bases, 7 bases remained unmatched. The CDR3 region is CASSLAGAGGREQYF. In nucleotides, the CDR3 is TGTGCCAGCAGCTTAGCGGGGGCGGGAGGTCGCGAGCAGTACTTC.

This clone came up many times. V usage is TRBV6-2 or TRBV6-3 and J usage is TRBJ1-2; D gene ambiguous. The CDR3 loop spans 14 amino acids. V was shortened by 2 bases and J by 8 bases, with 15 bases between the two germline ends. Looked up from germline, CDR1 is MNHEY and CDR2 is SVGEGT. DNA for the CDR3: TGTGCCAGCAGTTACCGGCAGCCCGGAGCAGGCTACACCTTC. Its translation: CASSYRQPGAGYTF.